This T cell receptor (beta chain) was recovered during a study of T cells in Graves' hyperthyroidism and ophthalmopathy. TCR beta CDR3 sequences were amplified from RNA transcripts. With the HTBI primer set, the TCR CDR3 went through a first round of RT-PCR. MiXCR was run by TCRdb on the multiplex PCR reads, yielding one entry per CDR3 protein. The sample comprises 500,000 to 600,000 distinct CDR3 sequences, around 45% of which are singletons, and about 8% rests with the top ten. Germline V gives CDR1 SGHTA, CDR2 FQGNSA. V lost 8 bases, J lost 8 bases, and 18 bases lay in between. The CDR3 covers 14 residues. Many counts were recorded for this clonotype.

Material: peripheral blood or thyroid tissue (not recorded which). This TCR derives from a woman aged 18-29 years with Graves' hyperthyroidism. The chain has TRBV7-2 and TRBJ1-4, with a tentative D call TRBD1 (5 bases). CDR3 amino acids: CASQTGTGDEKLFF. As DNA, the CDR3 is TGTGCCAGCCAAACCGGGACGGGGGACGAAAAACTGTTTTTT.